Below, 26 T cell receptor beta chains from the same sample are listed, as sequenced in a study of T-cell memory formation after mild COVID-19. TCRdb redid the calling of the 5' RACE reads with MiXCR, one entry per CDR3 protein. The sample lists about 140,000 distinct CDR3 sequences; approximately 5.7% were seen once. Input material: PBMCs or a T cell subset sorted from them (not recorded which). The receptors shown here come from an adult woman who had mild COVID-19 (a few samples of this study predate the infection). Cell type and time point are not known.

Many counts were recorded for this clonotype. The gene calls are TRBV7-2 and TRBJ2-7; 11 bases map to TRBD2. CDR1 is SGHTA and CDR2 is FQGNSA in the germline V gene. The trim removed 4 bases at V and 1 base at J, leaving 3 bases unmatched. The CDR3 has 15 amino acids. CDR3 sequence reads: CASSSRLAGSYEQYF. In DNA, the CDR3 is TGTGCCAGCAGCTCCAGACTAGCGGGGTCCTACGAGCAGTACTTC.

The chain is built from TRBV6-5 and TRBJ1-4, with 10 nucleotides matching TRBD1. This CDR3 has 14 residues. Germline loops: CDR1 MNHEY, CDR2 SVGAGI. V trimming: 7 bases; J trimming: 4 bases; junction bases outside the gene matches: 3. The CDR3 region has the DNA TGTGCCAGCAAGACAGGGGGCATTAATGAAAAACTGTTTTTT. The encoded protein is CASKTGGINEKLFF.

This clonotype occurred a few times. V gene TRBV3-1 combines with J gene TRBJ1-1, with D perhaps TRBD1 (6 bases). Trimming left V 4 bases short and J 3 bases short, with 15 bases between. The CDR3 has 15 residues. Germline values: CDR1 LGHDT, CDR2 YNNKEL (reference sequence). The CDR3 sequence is CASSRGGRGYTEAFF. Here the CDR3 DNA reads TGTGCCAGCAGCCGTGGGGGGAGGGGGTACACTGAAGCTTTCTTT.

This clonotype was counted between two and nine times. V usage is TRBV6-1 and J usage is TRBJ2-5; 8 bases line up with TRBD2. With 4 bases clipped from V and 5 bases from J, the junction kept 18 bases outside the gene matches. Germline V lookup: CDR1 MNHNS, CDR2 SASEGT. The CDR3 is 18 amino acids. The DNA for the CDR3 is TGTGCCAGCAGTGGGCCCCACACTTTAGCGGGACGGGGGGAGACCCAGTACTTC. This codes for CASSGPHTLAGRGETQYF.

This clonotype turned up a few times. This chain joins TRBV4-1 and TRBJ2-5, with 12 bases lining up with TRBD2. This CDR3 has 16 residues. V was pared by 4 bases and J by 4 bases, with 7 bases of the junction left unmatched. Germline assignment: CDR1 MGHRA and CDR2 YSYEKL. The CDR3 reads CASSRIGLAGLETQYF. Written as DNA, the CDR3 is TGCGCCAGCAGCCGGATAGGACTAGCGGGGTTAGAGACCCAGTACTTC.

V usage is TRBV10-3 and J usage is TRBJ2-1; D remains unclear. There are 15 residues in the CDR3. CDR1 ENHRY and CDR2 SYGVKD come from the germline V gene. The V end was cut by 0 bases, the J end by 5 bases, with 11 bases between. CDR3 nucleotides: TGTGCCATCAGTGAGTCGCGACGGTTAAACAATGAGCAGTTCTTC. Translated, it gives CAISESRRLNNEQFF.

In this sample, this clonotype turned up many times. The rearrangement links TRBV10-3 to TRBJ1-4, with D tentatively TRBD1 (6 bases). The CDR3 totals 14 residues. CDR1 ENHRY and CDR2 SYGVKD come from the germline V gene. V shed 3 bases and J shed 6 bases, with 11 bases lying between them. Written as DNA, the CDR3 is TGTGCCATCAGTGACAAGGGGGGTTATGAAAAACTGTTTTTT. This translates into CAISDKGGYEKLFF.

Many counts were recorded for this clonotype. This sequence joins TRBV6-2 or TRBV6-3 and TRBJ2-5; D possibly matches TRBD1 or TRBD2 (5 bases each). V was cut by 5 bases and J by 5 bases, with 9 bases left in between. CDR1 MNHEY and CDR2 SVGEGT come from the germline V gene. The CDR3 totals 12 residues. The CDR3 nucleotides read TGTGCCAGCAGTCCGGGGCTGGAGACCCAGTACTTC. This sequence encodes CASSPGLETQYF.

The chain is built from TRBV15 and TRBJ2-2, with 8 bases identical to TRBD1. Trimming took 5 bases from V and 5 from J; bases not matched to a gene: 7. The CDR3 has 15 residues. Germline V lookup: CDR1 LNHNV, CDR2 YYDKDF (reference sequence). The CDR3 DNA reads TGTGCCACCAGCCACAGGGGGTATAGAACCGGGGAGCTGTTTTTT. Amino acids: CATSHRGYRTGELFF.

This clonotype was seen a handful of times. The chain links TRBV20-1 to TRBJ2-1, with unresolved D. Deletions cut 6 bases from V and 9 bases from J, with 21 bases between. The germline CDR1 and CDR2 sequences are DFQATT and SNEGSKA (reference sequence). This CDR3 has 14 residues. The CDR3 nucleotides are TGCAGTGCCCTCTTAGTGGACGGAACAGTTGAGCAGTTCTTC. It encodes CSALLVDGTVEQFF.

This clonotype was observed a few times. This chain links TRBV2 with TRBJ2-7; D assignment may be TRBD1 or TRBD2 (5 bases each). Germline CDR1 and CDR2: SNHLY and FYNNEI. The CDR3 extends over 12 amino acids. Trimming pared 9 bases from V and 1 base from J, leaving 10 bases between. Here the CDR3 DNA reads TGTGCCAGTCGGGACCGTTCCTACGAGCAGTACTTC. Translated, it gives CASRDRSYEQYF.

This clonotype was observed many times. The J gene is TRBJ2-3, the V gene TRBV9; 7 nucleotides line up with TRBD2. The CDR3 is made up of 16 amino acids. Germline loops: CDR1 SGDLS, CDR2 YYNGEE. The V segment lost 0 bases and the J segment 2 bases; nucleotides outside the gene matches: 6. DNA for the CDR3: TGTGCCAGCAGCGTAGAACCGGGACTACCCACAGATACGCAGTATTTT. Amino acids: CASSVEPGLPTDTQYF.

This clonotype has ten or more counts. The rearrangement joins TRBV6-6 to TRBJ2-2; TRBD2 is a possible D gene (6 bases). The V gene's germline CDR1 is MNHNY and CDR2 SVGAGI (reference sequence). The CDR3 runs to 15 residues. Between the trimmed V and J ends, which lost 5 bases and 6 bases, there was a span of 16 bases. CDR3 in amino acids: CASSDRRGRAGELFF. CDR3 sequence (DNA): TGTGCCAGCAGTGATCGGCGGGGTAGGGCCGGGGAGCTGTTTTTT.

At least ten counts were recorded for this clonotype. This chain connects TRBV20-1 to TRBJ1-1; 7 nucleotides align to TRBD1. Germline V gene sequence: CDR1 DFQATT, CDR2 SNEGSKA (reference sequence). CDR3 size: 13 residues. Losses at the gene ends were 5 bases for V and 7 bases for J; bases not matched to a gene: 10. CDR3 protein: CSAGKTGRSEAFF. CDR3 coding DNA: TGCAGTGCTGGGAAGACAGGGCGTAGTGAAGCTTTCTTT.

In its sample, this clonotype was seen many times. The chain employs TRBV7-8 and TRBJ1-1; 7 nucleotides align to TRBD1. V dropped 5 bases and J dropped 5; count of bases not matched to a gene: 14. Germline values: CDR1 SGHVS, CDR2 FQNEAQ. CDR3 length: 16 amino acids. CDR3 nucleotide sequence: TGTGCCAGCAGCCCAGATACCAGGGGGGCGCGGACTGAAGCTTTCTTT. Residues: CASSPDTRGARTEAFF.

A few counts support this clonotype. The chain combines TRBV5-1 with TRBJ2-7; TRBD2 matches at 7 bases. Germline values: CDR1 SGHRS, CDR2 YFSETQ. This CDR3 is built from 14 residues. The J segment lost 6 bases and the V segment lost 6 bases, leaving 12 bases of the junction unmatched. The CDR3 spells CASILDAGVGEQYF. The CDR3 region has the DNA TGCGCCAGCATCCTGGACGCGGGGGTCGGCGAGCAGTACTTC.

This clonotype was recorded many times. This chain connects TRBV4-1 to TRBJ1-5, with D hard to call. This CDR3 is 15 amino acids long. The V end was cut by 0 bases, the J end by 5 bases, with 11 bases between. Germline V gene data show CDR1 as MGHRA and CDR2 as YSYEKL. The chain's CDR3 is CASSQDRGKYQPQHF. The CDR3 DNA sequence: TGCGCCAGCAGCCAAGATCGTGGCAAATATCAGCCCCAGCATTTT.

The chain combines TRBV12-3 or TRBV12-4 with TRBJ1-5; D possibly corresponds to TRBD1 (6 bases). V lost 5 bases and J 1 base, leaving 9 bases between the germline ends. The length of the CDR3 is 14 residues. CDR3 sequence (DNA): TGTGCCAGCAGTAAGGGACACAGCAATCAGCCCCAGCATTTT. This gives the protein CASSKGHSNQPQHF.

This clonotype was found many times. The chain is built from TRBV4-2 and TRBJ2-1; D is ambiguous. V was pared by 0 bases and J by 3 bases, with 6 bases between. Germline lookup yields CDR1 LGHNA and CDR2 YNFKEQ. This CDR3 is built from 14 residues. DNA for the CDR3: TGTGCCAGCAGCCAAGATACTAACTACAATGAGCAGTTCTTC. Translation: CASSQDTNYNEQFF.

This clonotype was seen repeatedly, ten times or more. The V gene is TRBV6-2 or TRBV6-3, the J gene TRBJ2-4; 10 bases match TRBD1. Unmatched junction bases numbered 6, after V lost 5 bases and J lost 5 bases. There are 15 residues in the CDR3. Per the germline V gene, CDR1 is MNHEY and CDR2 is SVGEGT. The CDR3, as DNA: TGTGCCAGCAGTCACCCCGGGACAGGGGAAAACATTCAGTACTTC. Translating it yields CASSHPGTGENIQYF.

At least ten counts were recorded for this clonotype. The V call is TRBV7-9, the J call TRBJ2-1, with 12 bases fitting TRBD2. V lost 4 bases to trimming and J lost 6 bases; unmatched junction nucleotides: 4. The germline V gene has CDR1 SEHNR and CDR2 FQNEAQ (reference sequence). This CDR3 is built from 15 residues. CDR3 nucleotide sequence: TGTGCCAGCAGCTGGACTAGCGGGGTATTCAATGAGCAGTTCTTC. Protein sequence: CASSWTSGVFNEQFF.

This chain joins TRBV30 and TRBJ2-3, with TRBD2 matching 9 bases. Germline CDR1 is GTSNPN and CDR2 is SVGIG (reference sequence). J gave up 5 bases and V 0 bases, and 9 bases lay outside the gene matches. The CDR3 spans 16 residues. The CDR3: CAWSVGVAGARDTQYF. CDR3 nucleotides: TGTGCCTGGAGTGTAGGGGTAGCGGGGGCTCGAGATACGCAGTATTTT. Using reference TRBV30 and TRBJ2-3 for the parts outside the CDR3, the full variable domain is SQTIHQWPATLVQPVGSPLSLECTVEGTSNPNLYWYRQAAGRGLQLLFYSVGIGQISSEVPQNLSASRPQDRQFILSSKKLLLSDSGFYLCAWSVGVAGARDTQYFGPGTRLTVL.

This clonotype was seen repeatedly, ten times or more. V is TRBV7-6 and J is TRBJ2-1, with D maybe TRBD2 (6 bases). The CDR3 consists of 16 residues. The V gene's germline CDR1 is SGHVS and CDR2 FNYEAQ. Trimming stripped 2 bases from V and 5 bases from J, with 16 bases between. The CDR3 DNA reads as TGTGCCAGCAGCTTAAACGCGGCCCGGGGGAACAATGAGCAGTTCTTC. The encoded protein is CASSLNAARGNNEQFF.

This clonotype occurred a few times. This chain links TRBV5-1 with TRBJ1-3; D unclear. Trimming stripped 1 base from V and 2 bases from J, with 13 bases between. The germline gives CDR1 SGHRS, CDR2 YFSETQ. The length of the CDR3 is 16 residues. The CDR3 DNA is TGCGCCAGCAGCTTGTTCGCCAGTACCACTGGAAACACCATATATTTT. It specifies CASSLFASTTGNTIYF.

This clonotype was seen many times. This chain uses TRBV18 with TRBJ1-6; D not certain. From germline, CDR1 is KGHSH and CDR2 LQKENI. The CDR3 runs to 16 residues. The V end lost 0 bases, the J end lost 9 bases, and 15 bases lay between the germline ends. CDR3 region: CASSPPTVRGSSPLHF. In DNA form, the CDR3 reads TGTGCCAGCTCACCACCGACCGTGAGAGGGAGTTCACCCCTCCACTTT.

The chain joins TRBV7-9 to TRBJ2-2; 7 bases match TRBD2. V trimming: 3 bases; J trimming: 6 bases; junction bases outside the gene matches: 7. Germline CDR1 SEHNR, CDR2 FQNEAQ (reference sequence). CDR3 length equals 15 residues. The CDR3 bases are TGTGCCAGCAGCTTGGGGGGGGTACTCGCCGGGGAGCTGTTTTTT. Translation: CASSLGGVLAGELFF.